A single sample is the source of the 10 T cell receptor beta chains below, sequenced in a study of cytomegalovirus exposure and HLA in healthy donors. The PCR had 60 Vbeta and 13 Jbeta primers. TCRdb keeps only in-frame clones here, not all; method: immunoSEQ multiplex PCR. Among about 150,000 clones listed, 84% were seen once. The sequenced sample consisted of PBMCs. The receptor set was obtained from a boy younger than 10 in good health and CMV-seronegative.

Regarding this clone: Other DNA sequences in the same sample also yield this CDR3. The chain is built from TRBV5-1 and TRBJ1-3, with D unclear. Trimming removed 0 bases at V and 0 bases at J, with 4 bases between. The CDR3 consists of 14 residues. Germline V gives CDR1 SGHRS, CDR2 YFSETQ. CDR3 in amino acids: CASSLDSSGNTIYF. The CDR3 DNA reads TGCGCCAGCAGCTTGGACAGCTCTGGAAACACCATATATTTT.

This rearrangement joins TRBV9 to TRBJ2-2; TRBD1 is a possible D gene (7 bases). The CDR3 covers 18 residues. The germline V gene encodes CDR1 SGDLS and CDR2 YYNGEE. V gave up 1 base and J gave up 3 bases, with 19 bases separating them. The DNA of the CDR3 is TGTGCCAGCAGCGTACACCGACAGGGACTGTGGGACACCGGGGAGCTGTTTTTT. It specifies CASSVHRQGLWDTGELFF.

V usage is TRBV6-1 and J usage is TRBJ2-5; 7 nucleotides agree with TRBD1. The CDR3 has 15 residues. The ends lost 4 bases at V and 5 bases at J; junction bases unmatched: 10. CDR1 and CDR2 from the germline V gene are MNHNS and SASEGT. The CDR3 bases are TGTGCCAGCAGTGGATCCACAGGGGCTGGGGAGACCCAGTACTTC. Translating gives CASSGSTGAGETQYF.

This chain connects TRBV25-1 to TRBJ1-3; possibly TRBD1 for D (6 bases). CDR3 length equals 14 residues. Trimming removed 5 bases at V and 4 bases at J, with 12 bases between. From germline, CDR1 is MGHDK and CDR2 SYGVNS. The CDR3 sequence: CASSIIGQGNTIYF. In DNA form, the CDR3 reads TGTGCCAGCAGTATTATTGGACAGGGAAACACCATATATTTT.

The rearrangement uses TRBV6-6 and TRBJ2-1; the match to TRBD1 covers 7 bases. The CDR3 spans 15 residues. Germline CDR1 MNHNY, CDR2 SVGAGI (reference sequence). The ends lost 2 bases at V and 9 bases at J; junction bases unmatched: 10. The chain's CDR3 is CASSYPPQQGSEQFF. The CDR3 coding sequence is TGTGCCAGCAGTTACCCCCCCCAACAGGGGAGTGAGCAGTTCTTC.

The CDR3 DNA is TGTGCCAGTAGTAAATGGCGGGAGCCAAGCTACAATGAGCAGTTCTTC. This gives the protein CASSKWREPSYNEQFF. The gene calls are TRBV19 and TRBJ2-1, with 7 bases identical to TRBD2. V was clipped by 4 bases and J by 3 bases; unmatched bases: 9. CDR1 is LNHDA, CDR2 SQIVND, per germline (reference sequence). This CDR3 is built from 16 residues.

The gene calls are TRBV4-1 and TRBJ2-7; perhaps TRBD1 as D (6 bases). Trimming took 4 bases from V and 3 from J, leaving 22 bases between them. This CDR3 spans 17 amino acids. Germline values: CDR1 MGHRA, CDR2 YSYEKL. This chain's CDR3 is CASSRMMQGTLVYEQYF. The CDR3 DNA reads TGCGCCAGCAGCCGCATGATGCAGGGGACGTTAGTCTACGAGCAGTACTTC.

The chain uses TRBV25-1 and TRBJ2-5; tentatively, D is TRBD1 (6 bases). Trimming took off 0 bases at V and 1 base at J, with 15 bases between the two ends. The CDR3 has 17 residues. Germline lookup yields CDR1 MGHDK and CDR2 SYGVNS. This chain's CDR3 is CASSEYFQQGPQETQYF. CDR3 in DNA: TGTGCCAGCAGTGAATATTTCCAACAGGGCCCCCAAGAGACCCAGTACTTC.

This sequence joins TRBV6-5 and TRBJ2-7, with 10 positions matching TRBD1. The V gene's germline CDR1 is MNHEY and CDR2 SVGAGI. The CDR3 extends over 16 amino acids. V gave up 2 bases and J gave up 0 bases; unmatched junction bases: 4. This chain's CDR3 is CASSYPRTGGSYEQYF. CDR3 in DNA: TGTGCCAGCAGTTACCCGAGGACAGGGGGCTCCTACGAGCAGTACTTC.

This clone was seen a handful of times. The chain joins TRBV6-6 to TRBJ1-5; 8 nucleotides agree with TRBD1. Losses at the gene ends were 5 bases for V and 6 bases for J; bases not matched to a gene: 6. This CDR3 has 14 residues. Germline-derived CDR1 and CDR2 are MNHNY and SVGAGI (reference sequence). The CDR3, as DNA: TGTGCCAGCAGTCCTCAGGGGGCGATTCAGCCCCAGCATTTT. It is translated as CASSPQGAIQPQHF.